The 32 T cell receptor beta chains below all came from one sample that was sequenced in a study of T-cell memory formation after mild COVID-19. TCRdb analysed the 5' RACE reads with MiXCR anew, one entry per CDR3 protein. The sample carries 120,000 or so distinct CDR3 sequences, about 17% recorded once. The sample consisted of PBMCs or a T cell subset sorted from them (not recorded which). The receptors derive from an adult woman who had mild COVID-19 (a few samples of this study predate the infection). Cell type and time point are not known.

The count of this clonotype is one. This chain uses TRBV29-1 with TRBJ2-1; TRBD2 matches at 7 bases. The V gene's germline CDR1 is SQVTM and CDR2 ANQGSEA. The CDR3 totals 16 residues. V lost 0 bases and J lost 8; bases outside the gene matches: 13. The CDR3 sequence: CSVEEGPSGVRYEQFF. In DNA form, the CDR3 reads TGCAGCGTTGAAGAAGGGCCCAGCGGGGTTAGGTATGAGCAGTTCTTC.

This clonotype is medium-sized in the sample. The gene calls are TRBV7-6 and TRBJ2-1, with D uncertain. CDR1 and CDR2 from the germline V gene are SGHVS and FNYEAQ. This CDR3 spans 15 amino acids. Trimming shortened V by 2 bases and J by 0 bases, and 8 bases separated the two germline ends. The CDR3 reads CASSLSVDSYNEQFF. CDR3 DNA sequence: TGTGCCAGCAGCTTAAGCGTGGACTCCTACAATGAGCAGTTCTTC.

The V and J genes are TRBV24-1 and TRBJ2-3; D gene unclear. The CDR3 contains 15 residues. Trimming removed 1 base from V and 5 bases from J, with 12 bases in between. Per germline, CDR1 KGHDR and CDR2 SFDVKD. The CDR3 reads CATSDFSTRVDTQYF. The CDR3 region has the DNA TGTGCCACCAGTGATTTCTCAACTCGCGTAGATACGCAGTATTTT.

This clonotype has a handful of counts. The rearrangement uses TRBV5-1 and TRBJ2-1; a possible D gene is TRBD2 (6 bases). Germline-derived CDR1 and CDR2 are SGHRS and YFSETQ. This CDR3 has 15 residues. Between the trimmed V and J ends, which lost 2 bases and 1 base, there was a span of 10 bases. The CDR3 here is CASSFGAGSYNEQFF. CDR3 nucleotide sequence: TGCGCCAGCAGCTTCGGGGCGGGATCCTACAATGAGCAGTTCTTC.

This clonotype was counted a few times. The J gene is TRBJ2-1, the V gene TRBV9; 8 bases are shared with TRBD2. With 0 bases clipped from V and 7 bases from J, the junction kept 6 bases outside the gene matches. CDR1 is SGDLS and CDR2 is YYNGEE in the germline V gene. The length of the CDR3 is 15 residues. Here the CDR3 DNA reads TGTGCCAGCAGCGTAGCGGGGGGGCAGACGAATGAGCAGTTCTTC. Its translation: CASSVAGGQTNEQFF.

CDR3 coding DNA: TGTGCCAGCATGGGACAGGGGGACCCCTACGAGCAGTACTTC. Translated, it gives CASMGQGDPYEQYF. The chain links TRBV16 to TRBJ2-7; 11 bases line up with TRBD1. There are 14 residues in the CDR3. Germline trimming cut 7 bases from V and 2 bases from J; bases unmatched to any gene: 4. Germline lookup yields CDR1 KGHSY and CDR2 FQNENV.

This chain links TRBV12-3 or TRBV12-4 with TRBJ2-1, with 9 bases that match TRBD2. J was trimmed by 4 bases and V by 3 bases; bases with no gene match: 7. The CDR3 has 16 amino acids. CDR3 loop: CASSFLAGGPYNEQFF. In nucleotides, the CDR3 is TGTGCCAGCAGTTTCCTCGCGGGGGGGCCTTACAATGAGCAGTTCTTC.

The chain has TRBV5-1 and TRBJ1-1; no clear D. CDR3 length: 14 residues. Trimming pared 2 bases from V and 1 base from J, leaving 9 bases between. CDR1 is SGHRS and CDR2 is YFSETQ in the germline V gene. The CDR3 DNA is TGCGCCAGCAGCTTATCGGGTCCGAACACTGAAGCTTTCTTT. Translating it yields CASSLSGPNTEAFF. The variable domain in full, completed from reference TRBV5-1 and TRBJ1-1, reads KAGVTQTPRYLIKTRGQQVTLSCSPISGHRSVSWYQQTPGQGLQFLFEYFSETQRNKGNFPGRFSGRQFSNSRSEMNVSTLELGDSALYLCASSLSGPNTEAFFGQGTRLTVV.

In its sample, this clonotype was seen a few times. The V call is TRBV30, the J call TRBJ2-1, with 7 bases aligning to TRBD1. Germline CDR1 reads GTSNPN; CDR2 reads SVGIG (reference sequence). CDR3 size: 16 residues. V lost 2 bases, J lost 2 bases, and 9 bases stayed unmatched. The CDR3 sequence is CAWSPPDRWAYNEQFF. The DNA of the CDR3 is TGTGCCTGGAGTCCGCCGGACAGGTGGGCCTACAATGAGCAGTTCTTC.

This clonotype has just a few counts. The chain recombines TRBV19 with TRBJ2-1, with TRBD2 matching 12 bases. V shed 6 bases, J shed 7 bases, and the junction held 7 bases outside the gene matches. Germline V CDR1 and CDR2: LNHDA, SQIVND (reference sequence). The CDR3 runs to 15 residues. CDR3 coding DNA: TGTGCCAGTAGAGCACTAGCGGGGGGTCGGAATGAGCAGTTCTTC. It encodes CASRALAGGRNEQFF. Full variable domain (outside the CDR3, taken from reference TRBV19 and TRBJ2-1): DGGITQSPKYLFRKEGQNVTLSCEQNLNHDAMYWYRQDPGQGLRLIYYSQIVNDFQKGDIAEGYSVSREKKESFPLTVTSAQKNPTAFYLCASRALAGGRNEQFFGPGTRLTVL.

This clonotype showed up just a few times. The J gene is TRBJ1-1, the V gene TRBV13, with D perhaps matching TRBD1 (6 bases). Trimming took off 1 base at V and 7 bases at J, with 13 bases between the two ends. Germline-derived CDR1 and CDR2 are PRHDT and FYEKMQ (reference sequence). CDR3 length: 14 amino acids. Written as DNA, the CDR3 is TGTGCCAGCAGCTTAGACAGGGCGCGGAGTGAAGCTTTCTTT. Protein sequence: CASSLDRARSEAFF.

This clonotype showed up just a few times. This chain joins TRBV5-1 and TRBJ2-1, with TRBD2 matching 10 bases. After removal of 1 base from V and 7 bases from J, the junction contained 8 bases not matched to a gene. Germline loops: CDR1 SGHRS, CDR2 YFSETQ. This CDR3 contains 16 residues. DNA of the CDR3: TGCGCCAGCAGCTTGTTAGAAGCGGGAGGGAGGAATGAGCAGTTCTTC. Protein sequence: CASSLLEAGGRNEQFF.

Worth noting for this clonotype: The junction and the germline gene differ at one end; a read error may be behind it. V is TRBV12-3 or TRBV12-4 and J is TRBJ2-1; D is possibly TRBD1 or TRBD2 (7 bases each). The CDR3 has 14 residues. The CDR3, as DNA: TGTGCCAGCAGTTTCAGGGGGGGCATCTATGAGCGGTTCTTC. It codes for CASSFRGGIYERFF.

The rearrangement uses TRBV7-8 and TRBJ2-5; 11 nucleotides align to TRBD2. The CDR3 covers 17 residues. V trimming: 5 bases; J trimming: 0 bases; junction bases outside the gene matches: 8. Germline lookup yields CDR1 SGHVS and CDR2 FQNEAQ. This CDR3 is CASSLWGLAEYQETQYF. The CDR3 bases are TGTGCCAGCAGCCTATGGGGACTAGCGGAGTACCAAGAGACCCAGTACTTC.

The rearrangement joins TRBV6-1 to TRBJ1-1; unclear D gene. The CDR3 covers 12 residues. The germline V and J ends were trimmed by 2 bases and 5 bases, with 6 bases remaining between them. The germline CDR1 and CDR2 sequences are MNHNS and SASEGT. The CDR3 loop reads CASSETGTEAFF. Written as DNA, the CDR3 is TGTGCCAGCAGTGAAACGGGTACTGAAGCTTTCTTT.

V is TRBV7-2 and J is TRBJ2-1, with TRBD2 matching over 11 bases. In germline, CDR1 is SGHTA, CDR2 FQGNSA. With 7 bases clipped from V and 11 bases from J, the junction kept 16 bases outside the gene matches. This CDR3 is built from 16 residues. CDR3: CASTPSPGLAAIKQFF. For the CDR3, the DNA is TGTGCCAGCACCCCAAGCCCGGGACTAGCGGCAATTAAGCAGTTCTTC.

The V call is TRBV20-1, the J call TRBJ1-5; TRBD1 might be the D (6 bases). Germline-derived CDR1 and CDR2 are DFQATT and SNEGSKA (reference sequence). This CDR3 is built from 13 residues. Trimming shortened V by 3 bases and J by 8 bases, and 14 bases separated the two germline ends. CDR3 region: CSARGAAREPQHF. The CDR3 DNA is TGCAGTGCTAGGGGGGCAGCCCGAGAGCCCCAGCATTTT.

This clonotype was observed at least ten times. The V call is TRBV25-1, the J call TRBJ2-7; no clear D. The germline V gene encodes CDR1 MGHDK and CDR2 SYGVNS. Trimming pared 3 bases from V and 5 bases from J, leaving 17 bases between. This CDR3 has 15 residues. CDR3 coding DNA: TGTGCCAGCAGTGATCCCCTTCCCCCTCTTCACGAGCAGTACTTC. It translates to CASSDPLPPLHEQYF.

The chain combines TRBV24-1 with TRBJ2-2; 12 bases map to TRBD1. The CDR3 spans 16 residues. Germline V lookup: CDR1 KGHDR, CDR2 SFDVKD. The J segment lost 6 bases and the V segment lost 4 bases, leaving 5 bases of the junction unmatched. The CDR3: CATSDRGQGAAGELFF. CDR3 DNA: TGTGCCACCAGTGACCGGGGACAGGGGGCGGCCGGGGAGCTGTTTTTT.

CDR3 nucleotides: TGTGCCAGCAGTTACTCGCCCCGTCGGGGGTACCCGGATACGCAGTATTTT. Protein product: CASSYSPRRGYPDTQYF. The genes are TRBV6-2 or TRBV6-3 and TRBJ2-3, with a tentative D call TRBD2 (6 bases). The CDR3 runs to 17 residues. V lost 0 bases and J lost 6, with 19 bases in between. Germline V lookup: CDR1 MNHEY, CDR2 SVGEGT.

The chain joins TRBV2 to TRBJ2-3; TRBD2 matches 9 bases. CDR3 size: 16 residues. The trim removed 5 bases at V and 0 bases at J, leaving 6 bases unmatched. Germline CDR1 is SNHLY and CDR2 is FYNNEI. The CDR3 sequence: CASSRDAGGSTDTQYF. DNA of the CDR3: TGTGCCAGCAGTAGGGATGCGGGGGGGAGCACAGATACGCAGTATTTT.

V is TRBV6-2 or TRBV6-3 and J is TRBJ1-5, with 7 nucleotides matching TRBD1. The length of the CDR3 is 14 residues. Germline trimming cut 2 bases from V and 4 bases from J; bases unmatched to any gene: 2. Germline V gene data show CDR1 as MNHEY and CDR2 as SVGEGT. The CDR3 DNA is TGTGCCAGCAGTTACGGGACAGCTAATCAGCCCCAGCATTTT. It translates to CASSYGTANQPQHF.

V gene TRBV7-2 combines with J gene TRBJ2-7, with TRBD2 identical over 14 bases. J lost 6 bases, V lost 5 bases, and 6 bases had no gene match. The CDR3 contains 15 residues. Germline V gives CDR1 SGHTA, CDR2 FQGNSA. CDR3 in amino acids: CASSPGLAGVGEQYF. The CDR3, as DNA: TGTGCCAGCAGCCCGGGACTAGCGGGAGTTGGCGAGCAGTACTTC.

The chain recombines TRBV24-1 with TRBJ2-3, with D tentatively TRBD1 or TRBD2 (5 bases each). Germline V CDR1 and CDR2: KGHDR, SFDVKD. CDR3 length: 17 residues. The V gene lost 2 bases and the J gene lost 4 bases, with 18 bases spanning the gap. Here the CDR3 DNA reads TGTGCCACCAGTGATTGGCGAGGGACCCCGACACCAGATACGCAGTATTTT. Protein: CATSDWRGTPTPDTQYF.

This chain joins TRBV10-3 and TRBJ1-5; D perhaps matches TRBD1 (6 bases). The CDR3 extends over 15 amino acids. The germline V gene encodes CDR1 ENHRY and CDR2 SYGVKD. V was trimmed by 6 bases and J by 3 bases, leaving 15 bases between them. This CDR3 is CAISPTGYTNQPQHF. CDR3 sequence (DNA): TGTGCCATCAGCCCCACAGGGTACACCAATCAGCCCCAGCATTTT.

J is TRBJ2-3 and V is TRBV5-1, with TRBD1 identical over 8 bases. V trimming: 0 bases; J trimming: 4 bases; junction bases outside the gene matches: 4. The CDR3 contains 15 residues. The germline CDR1 and CDR2 sequences are SGHRS and YFSETQ. CDR3 sequence: CASSLEGQAADTQYF. Here the CDR3 DNA reads TGCGCCAGCAGCTTGGAGGGACAGGCAGCAGATACGCAGTATTTT.

This rearrangement joins TRBV12-3 or TRBV12-4 to TRBJ2-7; D ambiguous. Trimming left V 1 base short and J 3 bases short, with 4 bases between. This CDR3 region has 12 residues. This chain's CDR3 is CASSLVDYEQYF. CDR3 DNA sequence: TGTGCCAGCAGTTTAGTGGACTACGAGCAGTACTTC.

The chain recombines TRBV7-7 with TRBJ1-1, with D perhaps TRBD1 (6 bases). The CDR3 has 13 amino acids. Trimming shortened V by 0 bases and J by 8 bases, and 10 bases separated the two germline ends. Germline CDR1 is SSHAT and CDR2 is FNYEAQ (reference sequence). The CDR3 DNA follows: TGTGCCAGCAGCTTAGCCCCAGGGGTCGAAGCTTTCTTT. It yields the protein CASSLAPGVEAFF.

The chain couples TRBV27 to TRBJ2-7, with TRBD2 matching over 8 bases. CDR1 is MNHEY and CDR2 is SMNVEV in the germline V gene (reference sequence). V lost 5 bases to trimming and J lost 3 bases; unmatched junction nucleotides: 3. The CDR3 totals 13 residues. CDR3 sequence reads: CASSGREGYEQYF. The DNA of the CDR3 is TGTGCCAGCAGTGGCCGGGAGGGCTACGAGCAGTACTTC.

This clonotype was counted between two and nine times. CDR3 residues: CASSFFQPQHF. The CDR3 DNA is TGTGCCAGCAGCTTTTTTCAGCCCCAGCATTTT. V and J are TRBV5-4 and TRBJ1-5; D not resolved. The V gene's germline CDR1 is SGHNT and CDR2 YYREEE (reference sequence). The CDR3 covers 11 residues. The ends were cut back, 2 bases at V and 6 bases at J, with 3 bases in the middle.

This clonotype showed up many times. This chain connects TRBV18 to TRBJ2-6; 7 bases line up with TRBD1. Germline V gives CDR1 KGHSH, CDR2 LQKENI. CDR3 length: 18 residues. V lost 1 base to trimming and J lost 0 bases; unmatched junction nucleotides: 6. The CDR3 nucleotides are TGTGCCAGCTCACCACGAACAGGGGCTCTCTCTGGGGCCAACGTCCTGACTTTC. This sequence encodes CASSPRTGALSGANVLTF.

This clonotype was observed a handful of times. This sequence joins TRBV6-2 or TRBV6-3 and TRBJ2-3, with 14 bases fitting TRBD2. CDR3 length equals 18 residues. J gave up 3 bases and V 6 bases, and 11 bases lay outside the gene matches. CDR1 and CDR2 (germline): MNHEY, SVGEGT. CDR3 region: CASSFGRLAGGKTDTQYF. The CDR3 DNA sequence: TGTGCCAGCAGCTTCGGTAGACTAGCGGGAGGGAAGACAGATACGCAGTATTTT.